This entry lists 24 T cell receptor beta chains sequenced from one sample in a study of cytomegalovirus exposure and HLA in healthy donors. PCR employed 60 Vbeta and 13 Jbeta primers. Using immunoSEQ multiplex PCR, the repertoire was profiled, and TCRdb retains in-frame clones only, with some absent. Of about 67,000 clones listed, 68% are singletons. Material for sequencing was PBMCs. These receptors came from a woman under 40 in good health and CMV-seronegative.

This rearrangement joins TRBV6-1 to TRBJ1-2; 8 nucleotides align to TRBD1. With 7 bases clipped from V and 4 bases from J, the junction kept 5 bases outside the gene matches. This CDR3 has 13 amino acids. Germline lookup yields CDR1 MNHNS and CDR2 SASEGT. CDR3 residues: CASTPGTGYGYTF. CDR3 sequence (DNA): TGTGCCAGCACCCCCGGGACAGGCTATGGCTACACCTTC.

CDR3 in amino acids: CASSASASSYNSPLHF. CDR3 DNA sequence: TGTGCCAGCAGTGCGTCCGCGAGCTCCTATAATTCACCCCTCCACTTT. This rearrangement joins TRBV2 to TRBJ1-6; no clear D gene. The CDR3 runs 16 residues. Trimming removed 4 bases from V and 0 bases from J, with 10 bases in between. Germline lookup yields CDR1 SNHLY and CDR2 FYNNEI.

The gene calls are TRBV10-3 and TRBJ1-6, with TRBD1 matching 8 bases. This CDR3 comprises 14 residues. Germline CDR1 is ENHRY and CDR2 is SYGVKD. J gave up 7 bases and V 6 bases, and 5 bases lay outside the gene matches. The DNA for the CDR3 is TGTGCCATCAGAAGCGACAGGGGAAATTCACCCCTCCACTTT. This translates into CAIRSDRGNSPLHF.

This clone has at least ten counts. The chain is built from TRBV7-9 and TRBJ1-2, with D possibly being TRBD1 (6 bases). CDR3 length: 15 residues. Deletions cut 1 base from V and 2 bases from J, with 11 bases between. Germline CDR1 reads SEHNR; CDR2 reads FQNEAQ (reference sequence). CDR3 loop: CASSLVTGRNYGYTF. In DNA form, the CDR3 reads TGTGCCAGCAGCTTAGTTACAGGGCGCAACTATGGCTACACCTTC.

This clone has only one observation. The rearrangement uses TRBV5-1 and TRBJ2-5; 8 positions agree with TRBD2. The trim removed 7 bases at V and 2 bases at J, leaving 16 bases unmatched. The CDR3 totals 17 residues. In germline, CDR1 is SGHRS, CDR2 YFSETQ. The CDR3 DNA reads as TGCGCCAGCGGACGTCAGGGTAGCGGGGCTCTACAAGAGACCCAGTACTTC. This sequence encodes CASGRQGSGALQETQYF. Based on the CDR3 plus reference TRBV5-1 and TRBJ2-5, the full variable domain is KAGVTQTPRYLIKTRGQQVTLSCSPISGHRSVSWYQQTPGQGLQFLFEYFSETQRNKGNFPGRFSGRQFSNSRSEMNVSTLELGDSALYLCASGRQGSGALQETQYFGPGTRLLVL.

V gene TRBV14 combines with J gene TRBJ2-7; weak D call: TRBD1 (5 bases). Germline V gene lookup returns CDR1 SGHDN and CDR2 FVKESK. Trimming pared 1 base from V and 4 bases from J, leaving 14 bases between. This CDR3 has 15 amino acids. The CDR3 DNA reads TGTGCCAGCAGCCAAGGGTTAGGGGCGAGGTACGAGCAGTACTTC. It codes for CASSQGLGARYEQYF.

The gene calls are TRBV5-5 and TRBJ2-1; TRBD2 aligns across 11 bases. Germline V gene data show CDR1 as SGHKS and CDR2 as YYEKEE (reference sequence). V gave up 4 bases and J gave up 7 bases; unmatched junction bases: 7. This CDR3 region has 15 residues. CDR3 in DNA: TGTGCCAGCAGCCCATTTAGCGGGGGGGGGAATGAGCAGTTCTTC. It is translated as CASSPFSGGGNEQFF.

J is TRBJ2-1 and V is TRBV5-4; 13 nucleotides align to TRBD2. The CDR3 contains 15 residues. Germline CDR1 SGHNT, CDR2 YYREEE (reference sequence). V dropped 0 bases and J dropped 7; count of bases not matched to a gene: 1. The CDR3 region is CASSLGLAGGNEQFF. The DNA of the CDR3 is TGTGCCAGCAGCTTGGGACTAGCGGGGGGAAATGAGCAGTTCTTC.

This clone has just a few counts. The CDR3 spells CACLRQMSTGELFF. The CDR3 DNA sequence: TGTGCCTGCCTAAGACAGATGAGTACCGGGGAGCTGTTTTTT. The chain has TRBV30 and TRBJ2-2; tentatively, D is TRBD1 (5 bases). CDR3 length: 14 amino acids. Germline values: CDR1 GTSNPN, CDR2 SVGIG (reference sequence). Trimming took 6 bases from V and 5 from J, leaving 16 bases between them.

The rearrangement joins TRBV10-3 to TRBJ2-5; 10 nucleotides line up with TRBD2. Unmatched junction bases numbered 8, after V lost 6 bases and J lost 1 base. Germline CDR1 and CDR2: ENHRY and SYGVKD. The CDR3 has 16 amino acids. For the CDR3, the DNA is TGTGCCATCAGCAGCACCGGGACTAGCGTCCAAGAGACCCAGTACTTC. Protein product: CAISSTGTSVQETQYF.

The chain carries TRBV6-5 and TRBJ1-6; possibly TRBD1 for D (5 bases). The V and J ends lost 6 bases and 7 bases respectively, with 13 bases between them. The CDR3 has 14 residues. Germline CDR1 reads MNHEY; CDR2 reads SVGAGI. The DNA of the CDR3 is TGTGCCAGCAGGGAGGGGACCTGGAATTCACCCCTCCACTTT. This translates into CASREGTWNSPLHF.

This clone occurred a few times. Compared with germline, one end of the junction differs, possibly owing to a read error. This chain connects TRBV10-3 to TRBJ1-1, with D possibly being TRBD1 (5 bases). The CDR3 contains 14 residues. CDR1 ENHRY and CDR2 SYGVKD come from the germline V gene. Here the CDR3 reads CASSVNRMNTEAFF. The CDR3 DNA reads TGTGCCAGCAGTGTGAACAGGATGAACACTGAAGCTTTCTTT.

The gene calls are TRBV7-9 and TRBJ2-1; D uncertain. The V gene lost 1 base and the J gene lost 15 bases, with 16 bases spanning the gap. This CDR3 has 13 amino acids. Germline CDR1 reads SEHNR; CDR2 reads FQNEAQ (reference sequence). CDR3 residues: CASSLDATPKMFF. DNA for the CDR3: TGTGCCAGCAGCTTAGACGCGACACCCAAGATGTTCTTC. The full variable domain, with the rest looked up from reference TRBV7-9 and TRBJ2-1, is DTGVSQNPRHKITKRGQNVTFRCDPISEHNRLYWYRQTLGQGPEFLTYFQNEAQLEKSRLLSDRFSAERPKGSFSTLEIQRTEQGDSAMYLCASSLDATPKMFFGPGTRLTVL.

The chain carries TRBV5-1 and TRBJ2-3; D is possibly TRBD1 (6 bases). This CDR3 spans 15 amino acids. The germline CDR1 and CDR2 sequences are SGHRS and YFSETQ. Trimming pared 2 bases from V and 0 bases from J, leaving 10 bases between. The CDR3 reads CASSFRGPSTDTQYF. CDR3 nucleotides: TGCGCCAGCAGCTTCAGGGGCCCTAGCACAGATACGCAGTATTTT.

This clone was observed once. The chain is built from TRBV7-9 and TRBJ2-5; TRBD1 matches 9 bases. Trimming at V came to 6 bases and at J to 2 bases, leaving 7 bases not matched to a gene. The V gene's germline CDR1 is SEHNR and CDR2 FQNEAQ (reference sequence). This CDR3 has 15 amino acids. The CDR3 bases are TGTGCCAGCAGGGCCGGGACAGGGAGGCAAGAGACCCAGTACTTC. This codes for CASRAGTGRQETQYF.

This clone came up a few times. This chain joins TRBV15 and TRBJ1-1; a weak D match, TRBD1 (6 bases). This CDR3 has 17 residues. Germline V gene sequence: CDR1 LNHNV, CDR2 YYDKDF (reference sequence). The V and J ends lost 5 bases and 0 bases respectively, with 19 bases between them. Written as DNA, the CDR3 is TGTGCCACCAGCGAGGGGAGGGCAGGGGTTATGAACACTGAAGCTTTCTTT. Translation gives CATSEGRAGVMNTEAFF.

V is TRBV18 and J is TRBJ1-2; possibly TRBD1 for D (5 bases). This CDR3 is 14 amino acids long. The ends were cut back, 6 bases at V and 4 bases at J, with 15 bases in the middle. Germline V lookup: CDR1 KGHSH, CDR2 LQKENI. The CDR3 is CASSPTQTVYGYTF. The DNA of the CDR3 is TGTGCCAGCTCCCCGACCCAGACAGTCTATGGCTACACCTTC.

This clone came up a few times. This rearrangement joins TRBV19 to TRBJ2-7; 7 positions match TRBD1. With 5 bases clipped from V and 3 bases from J, the junction kept 7 bases outside the gene matches. The CDR3 sequence is 14 residues long. Germline-derived CDR1 and CDR2 are LNHDA and SQIVND (reference sequence). The CDR3 reads CASSATGAGYEQYF. CDR3 nucleotides: TGTGCCAGTAGTGCCACAGGGGCTGGCTACGAGCAGTACTTC.

The chain recombines TRBV14 with TRBJ2-3; a weak D match, TRBD1 (5 bases). The CDR3 loop spans 14 amino acids. Germline V gives CDR1 SGHDN, CDR2 FVKESK. The V gene lost 1 base and the J gene lost 2 bases, with 7 bases spanning the gap. Written as DNA, the CDR3 is TGTGCCAGCAGCCAAGGACAGTTCACAGATACGCAGTATTTT. Encoded protein: CASSQGQFTDTQYF.

This clone showed up just once. The V and J genes are TRBV28 and TRBJ1-1; 10 bases map to TRBD1. The CDR3 loop spans 16 amino acids. CDR1 and CDR2 from the germline V gene are MDHEN and SYDVKM. V gave up 7 bases and J gave up 5 bases; unmatched junction bases: 13. The CDR3 DNA reads TGTGCCAGCACCCTTTTGGGGACAGGGGTGAGAACTGAAGCTTTCTTT. It is translated as CASTLLGTGVRTEAFF.

The chain uses TRBV7-3 and TRBJ1-1; 7 bases are shared with TRBD1. Germline assignment: CDR1 SGHTA and CDR2 FQGTGA. V was pared by 4 bases and J by 0 bases, with 23 bases of the junction left unmatched. The CDR3 is 21 amino acids. CDR3 sequence: CASSSPPGPIPDRHMNTEAFF. CDR3 sequence (DNA): TGTGCCAGCAGCTCCCCGCCAGGGCCAATCCCGGACAGGCACATGAACACTGAAGCTTTCTTT.

The rearrangement joins TRBV7-8 to TRBJ2-5; 7 bases match TRBD2. The germline V gene encodes CDR1 SGHVS and CDR2 FQNEAQ. This CDR3 contains 16 residues. The junction had 9 bases not matched to a gene; V was cut back by 3 bases and J by 2 bases. The CDR3: CASSLTTWGGQETQYF. CDR3 bases: TGTGCCAGCAGCTTGACGACCTGGGGGGGTCAAGAGACCCAGTACTTC.

This clone was counted between two and nine times. The chain carries TRBV9 and TRBJ1-1; D may be TRBD1 (6 bases). The CDR3 totals 13 residues. V dropped 4 bases and J dropped 1 base, with 8 bases sitting between them. Germline CDR1 SGDLS, CDR2 YYNGEE. The CDR3 loop is CASSKQGNTEAFF. The CDR3 nucleotides are TGTGCCAGCAGCAAACAGGGGAACACTGAAGCTTTCTTT.

In the case of this clone: At one boundary the junction diverges from the germline segment, which might be a read error. The J gene is TRBJ2-5, the V gene TRBV2; 9 nucleotides match TRBD2. Per the germline V gene, CDR1 is SNHLY and CDR2 is FYNNEI. The CDR3 has 13 residues. This CDR3 reads CASSVSGGREQYF. The CDR3 DNA reads as TGCGCCAGCAGTGTTAGCGGGGGTAGGGAGCAGTACTTC.